Listed below are T cell receptor beta chains from one sample, sequenced in a study of OX40 agonist ivuxolimab in advanced cancers. TCRdb keeps only in-frame clones here, not all; method: immunoSEQ multiplex PCR. The profile shows tens of thousands of clones, 75% to 95% of them singletons. Sequencing was performed on CD4+ or CD8+ T cells sorted from blood, taken in a trial of the OX40 agonist ivuxolimab. These receptors were collected from an adult with an advanced solid tumor such as melanoma, head and neck, liver or kidney cancer. The CDR3 runs from the conserved cysteine through the conserved F or W. A D gene is named only where the DNA matches it firmly. Clone size is stated in some rows and not others, as once, few, many or a class when expanded.

v_gene: TRBV7-2; d_gene: NA; j_gene: TRBJ2-3; abundance: NA; CDR3aa: CASSLGMGVEDTQYF; CDR3nt: TGTGCCAGCAGCTTAGGGATGGGCGTAGAGGATACGCAGTATTTT
v_gene: TRBV15; d_gene: NA; j_gene: TRBJ2-7; abundance: NA; CDR3aa: CATSRAAESYEQYF; CDR3nt: TGTGCCACCAGCAGAGCAGCGGAATCCTACGAGCAGTACTTC
v_gene: TRBV7-9; d_gene: TRBD1; j_gene: TRBJ1-4; abundance: NA; CDR3aa: CASSLETGGRNEKLFF; CDR3nt: TGTGCCAGCAGCTTAGAGACAGGGGGCAGGAATGAAAAACTGTTTTTT
v_gene: TRBV14; d_gene: NA; j_gene: TRBJ1-1; abundance: NA; CDR3aa: CASSPFPRTEAFF; CDR3nt: TGTGCCAGCAGCCCCTTCCCCCGGACTGAAGCTTTCTTT
v_gene: TRBV4-2; d_gene: TRBD2; j_gene: TRBJ2-7; abundance: NA; CDR3aa: CASSLPGLAGGYEQYF; CDR3nt: TGTGCCAGCAGCCTGCCCGGACTAGCGGGAGGCTACGAGCAGTACTTC
v_gene: TRBV27; d_gene: NA; j_gene: TRBJ2-3; abundance: once; CDR3aa: CASSPWTAGTQYF; CDR3nt: TGTGCCAGCAGTCCGTGGACAGCAGGTACGCAGTATTTT
v_gene: TRBV5-4; d_gene: NA; j_gene: TRBJ2-7; abundance: NA; CDR3aa: CASSLGQGVYEQYF; CDR3nt: TGTGCCAGCAGCTTGGGGCAGGGAGTCTACGAGCAGTACTTC
v_gene: TRBV27; d_gene: NA; j_gene: TRBJ2-7; abundance: NA; CDR3aa: CASSLQGFHEQYF; CDR3nt: TGTGCCAGCAGTCTCCAGGGGTTCCACGAGCAGTACTTC
v_gene: TRBV11-2; d_gene: NA; j_gene: TRBJ2-2; abundance: NA; CDR3aa: CASSSGRDSHNLTGELFF; CDR3nt: TGTGCCAGCAGCTCGGGCCGGGACTCCCACAATTTGACCGGGGAGCTGTTTTTT
v_gene: TRBV2; d_gene: NA; j_gene: TRBJ2-7; abundance: NA; CDR3aa: CASSVGASVAYEQYF; CDR3nt: TGTGCCAGCAGTGTAGGAGCCTCTGTAGCCTACGAGCAGTACTTC
v_gene: TRBV4-3; d_gene: NA; j_gene: TRBJ1-1; abundance: NA; CDR3aa: CASSQGGVGMNTEAFF; CDR3nt: TGCGCCAGCAGCCAAGGGGGGGTGGGTATGAACACTGAAGCTTTCTTT
v_gene: TRBV4-1; d_gene: NA; j_gene: TRBJ2-5; abundance: NA; CDR3aa: CASSPRGSAETQYF; CDR3nt: TGCGCCAGCAGCCCCCGAGGGTCCGCGGAGACCCAGTACTTC
v_gene: TRBV29-1; d_gene: TRBD2; j_gene: TRBJ2-1; abundance: NA; CDR3aa: CSAPLAEGGRALGGNEQFF; CDR3nt: TGCAGCGCCCCCTTGGCTGAGGGCGGGAGGGCTTTAGGGGGCAATGAGCAGTTCTTC
v_gene: TRBV6-5; d_gene: TRBD2; j_gene: TRBJ2-5; abundance: NA; CDR3aa: CASSYRAGGPKETQYF; CDR3nt: TGTGCCAGCAGTTATCGGGCGGGGGGGCCGAAAGAGACCCAGTACTTC
v_gene: TRBV6-6; d_gene: TRBD2; j_gene: TRBJ2-3; abundance: once; CDR3aa: CASSSRLAGGTDTQYF; CDR3nt: TGTGCCAGCAGCAGTCGACTAGCGGGAGGCACAGATACGCAGTATTTT
v_gene: TRBV19; d_gene: NA; j_gene: TRBJ1-2; abundance: NA; CDR3aa: CASSIGDRSFFNYGYTF; CDR3nt: TGTGCCAGTAGTATCGGGGACCGATCCTTCTTTAACTATGGCTACACCTTC
v_gene: TRBV4-1; d_gene: TRBD1; j_gene: TRBJ2-7; abundance: once; CDR3aa: CASSQEIAPGGFLEQYF; CDR3nt: TGCGCCAGCAGCCAAGAAATAGCGCCAGGGGGCTTTCTCGAGCAGTACTTC
v_gene: TRBV30; d_gene: NA; j_gene: TRBJ2-2; abundance: few; CDR3aa: CAWSVWRITASYGAGELFF; CDR3nt: TGTGCCTGGAGTGTTTGGAGGATTACAGCCTCGTACGGGGCCGGGGAGCTGTTTTTT
v_gene: TRBV27; d_gene: NA; j_gene: TRBJ2-1; abundance: NA; CDR3aa: CASSWSYPNNEQFF; CDR3nt: TGTGCCAGCAGTTGGTCTTACCCAAACAATGAGCAGTTCTTC
v_gene: TRBV6-4; d_gene: NA; j_gene: TRBJ1-4; abundance: once; CDR3aa: CASSDSNEKLFF; CDR3nt: TGTGCCAGCAGTGACAGTAATGAAAAACTGTTTTTT
v_gene: TRBV30; d_gene: NA; j_gene: TRBJ1-1; abundance: once; CDR3aa: CAWSVLREGNTEAFF; CDR3nt: TGTGCCTGGAGTGTACTAAGGGAGGGGAACACTGAAGCTTTCTTT
v_gene: TRBV5-1; d_gene: TRBD1; j_gene: TRBJ2-7; abundance: NA; CDR3aa: CASSPHGQGDYEQYF; CDR3nt: TGCGCCAGCAGCCCTCACGGACAGGGAGATTACGAGCAGTACTTC
v_gene: TRBV5-4; d_gene: NA; j_gene: TRBJ2-3; abundance: once; CDR3aa: CASSLDPRAPDTQYF; CDR3nt: TGTGCCAGCAGCTTGGACCCGAGGGCGCCAGATACGCAGTATTTT
v_gene: TRBV6-6; d_gene: NA; j_gene: TRBJ1-6; abundance: NA; CDR3aa: CASNRFYKGGYSPLHF; CDR3nt: TGTGCCAGCAATAGATTCTATAAGGGGGGCTACTCACCCCTCCACTTT
v_gene: TRBV9; d_gene: NA; j_gene: TRBJ1-1; abundance: NA; CDR3aa: CASSVRPGNTEAFF; CDR3nt: TGTGCCAGCAGCGTACGTCCGGGGAACACTGAAGCTTTCTTT
v_gene: TRBV6-6; d_gene: NA; j_gene: TRBJ1-6; abundance: NA; CDR3aa: CASSYSFNSPLHF; CDR3nt: TGTGCCAGCAGTTACTCGTTTAATTCACCCCTCCACTTT
v_gene: TRBV14; d_gene: NA; j_gene: TRBJ1-2; abundance: NA; CDR3aa: CASSQDMRVDGYTF; CDR3nt: TGTGCCAGCAGCCAAGATATGAGGGTAGATGGCTACACCTTC
v_gene: TRBV27; d_gene: TRBD1; j_gene: TRBJ1-2; abundance: once; CDR3aa: CASSFRGGALGYTF; CDR3nt: TGTGCCAGCAGTTTTCGAGGGGGCGCGTTGGGCTACACCTTC
v_gene: TRBV5-1; d_gene: NA; j_gene: TRBJ1-4; abundance: NA; CDR3aa: CASSIRGALNEKLFF; CDR3nt: TGCGCCAGCAGCATAAGGGGAGCCCTAAATGAAAAACTGTTTTTT
v_gene: TRBV19; d_gene: TRBD1; j_gene: TRBJ1-2; abundance: few; CDR3aa: CASTTTSRGLSGYTF; CDR3nt: TGTGCCAGTACTACTACGTCCAGGGGGCTTAGTGGCTACACCTTC
v_gene: TRBV7-2; d_gene: NA; j_gene: TRBJ2-2; abundance: NA; CDR3aa: CASSLMNTGELFF; CDR3nt: TGTGCCAGCAGCTTAATGAACACCGGGGAGCTGTTTTTT
v_gene: TRBV30; d_gene: NA; j_gene: TRBJ2-2; abundance: NA; CDR3aa: CAWSVPDTNTGELFF; CDR3nt: TGTGCCTGGAGTGTACCGGATACGAACACCGGGGAGCTGTTTTTT
v_gene: TRBV7-2; d_gene: NA; j_gene: TRBJ2-1; abundance: once; CDR3aa: CASSTTVREQFF; CDR3nt: TGTGCCAGCAGCACCACTGTACGTGAGCAGTTCTTC
v_gene: TRBV7-6; d_gene: NA; j_gene: TRBJ1-1; abundance: NA; CDR3aa: CASSYQGSGTEAFF; CDR3nt: TGTGCCAGCAGCTATCAGGGCTCGGGCACTGAAGCTTTCTTT
v_gene: TRBV18; d_gene: NA; j_gene: TRBJ1-6; abundance: NA; CDR3aa: CASSPIRNSPLHF; CDR3nt: TGTGCCAGCTCGCCCATCCGTAATTCACCCCTCCACTTT
v_gene: TRBV9; d_gene: NA; j_gene: TRBJ1-6; abundance: NA; CDR3aa: CASSVSGSSYNSPLHF; CDR3nt: TGTGCCAGCAGCGTGTCGGGGAGCTCCTATAATTCACCCCTCCACTTT
v_gene: TRBV19; d_gene: NA; j_gene: TRBJ1-2; abundance: NA; CDR3aa: CASSEAGPYYGYTF; CDR3nt: TGTGCCAGTAGTGAGGCCGGGCCTTATTATGGCTACACCTTC
v_gene: TRBV7-9; d_gene: NA; j_gene: TRBJ2-7; abundance: NA; CDR3aa: CASSSPLYGASYEQYF; CDR3nt: TGTGCCAGCAGCTCGCCCCTATATGGGGCCTCCTACGAGCAGTACTTC
v_gene: TRBV7-9; d_gene: NA; j_gene: TRBJ2-7; abundance: NA; CDR3aa: CASSPTGSYEQYF; CDR3nt: TGTGCCAGCAGTCCGACAGGATCCTACGAGCAGTACTTC
v_gene: TRBV6-5; d_gene: TRBD1; j_gene: TRBJ1-1; abundance: NA; CDR3aa: CASSRDRVGIDFF; CDR3nt: TGTGCCAGCTCCCGGGACAGGGTGGGAATAGATTTCTTT
v_gene: TRBV15; d_gene: TRBD2; j_gene: TRBJ2-1; abundance: NA; CDR3aa: CATSSPLARYNEQFF; CDR3nt: TGTGCCACCAGCTCGCCACTAGCGCGGTACAATGAGCAGTTCTTC